This T cell receptor beta chain comes out of a study of PD-L1 blockade in urothelial cancer. On the study more broadly: From 2014, patients received atezolizumab, given as 1,200 mg intravenously every 3 weeks. Patients with male sex and bladder-origin urothelial cancer accounted for most of the roughly 29 enrolled. Blood underwent analysis 3 weeks (second dose) and 6 weeks after treatment began.

Method: immunoSEQ multiplex PCR; TCRdb's copy keeps in-frame clones and lacks some. This table holds some 41,000 clones, around 88% found once. The CDR3 is 11 residues long. Germline values: CDR1 GTSNPN, CDR2 SVGIG (reference sequence). Trimming stripped 4 bases from V and 4 bases from J, with 7 bases between. The rearrangement links TRBV30 to TRBJ1-2; D gene unclear. The TCR sequence derives from a man of 80 years or more with urothelial cancer. The sample was PBMCs, taken around atezolizumab (anti-PD-L1) treatment. CDR3 in amino acids: CAWTAIYGYTF. The CDR3 nucleotides are TGTGCCTGGACAGCGATCTATGGCTACACCTTC.